This T cell receptor (beta chain) comes out of a study of monozygotic twins with cystic fibrosis. TCRdb's table, derived via immunoSEQ multiplex PCR, lists solely in-frame clones and lacks some. The sample has roughly 25,000 clones; 96% are singletons. Germline V gene lookup returns CDR1 MNHEY and CDR2 SVGAGI. The CDR3 has 13 amino acids. V was shortened by 7 bases and J by 9 bases, with 16 bases between the two germline ends. J is TRBJ2-1 and V is TRBV6-5; TRBD1 or TRBD2 may be the D gene (6 bases each). This receptor was identified in a girl aged 2 to 10 with cystic fibrosis. The material sequenced was blood. CDR3 bases: TGTGCCAGCAATAAACGGGGGCAGATTGAGCAGTTCTTC. Its translation: CASNKRGQIEQFF.